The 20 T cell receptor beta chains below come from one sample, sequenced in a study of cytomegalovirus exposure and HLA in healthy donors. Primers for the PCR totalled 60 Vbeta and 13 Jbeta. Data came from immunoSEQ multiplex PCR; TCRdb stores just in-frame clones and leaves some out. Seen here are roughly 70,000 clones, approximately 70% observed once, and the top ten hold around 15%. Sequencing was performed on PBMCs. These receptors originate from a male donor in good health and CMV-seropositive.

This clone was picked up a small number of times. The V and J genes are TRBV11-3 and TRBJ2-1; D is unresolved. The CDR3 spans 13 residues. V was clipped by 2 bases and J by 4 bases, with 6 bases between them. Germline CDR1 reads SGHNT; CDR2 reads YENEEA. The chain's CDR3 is CASSLQQYNEQFF. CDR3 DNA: TGTGCCAGCAGCTTACAACAGTACAATGAGCAGTTCTTC.

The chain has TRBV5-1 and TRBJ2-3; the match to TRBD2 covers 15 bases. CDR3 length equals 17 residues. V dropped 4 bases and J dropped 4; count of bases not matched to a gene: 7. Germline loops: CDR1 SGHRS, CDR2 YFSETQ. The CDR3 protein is CASSPGLAGGPADTQYF. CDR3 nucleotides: TGCGCCAGCAGCCCCGGACTAGCGGGAGGGCCAGCAGATACGCAGTATTTT.

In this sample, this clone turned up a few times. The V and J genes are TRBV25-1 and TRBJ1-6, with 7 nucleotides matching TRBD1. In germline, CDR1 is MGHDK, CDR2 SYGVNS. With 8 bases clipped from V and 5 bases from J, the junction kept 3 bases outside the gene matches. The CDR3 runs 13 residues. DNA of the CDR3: TGTGCCAGCCGGGACAGAAATAATTCACCCCTCCACTTT. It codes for CASRDRNNSPLHF. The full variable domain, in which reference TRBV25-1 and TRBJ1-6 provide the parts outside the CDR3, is EADIYQTPRYLVIGTGKKITLECSQTMGHDKMYWYQQDPGMELHLIHYSYGVNSTEKGDLSSESTVSRIRTEHFPLTLESARPSHTSQYLCASRDRNNSPLHFGNGTRLTVT.

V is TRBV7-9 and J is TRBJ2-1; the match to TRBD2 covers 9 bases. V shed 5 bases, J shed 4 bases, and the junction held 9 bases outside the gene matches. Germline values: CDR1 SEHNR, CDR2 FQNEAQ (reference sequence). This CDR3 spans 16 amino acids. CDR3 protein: CASSPPSGTRYNEQFF. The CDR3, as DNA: TGTGCCAGCAGCCCACCTAGCGGGACGAGGTACAATGAGCAGTTCTTC.

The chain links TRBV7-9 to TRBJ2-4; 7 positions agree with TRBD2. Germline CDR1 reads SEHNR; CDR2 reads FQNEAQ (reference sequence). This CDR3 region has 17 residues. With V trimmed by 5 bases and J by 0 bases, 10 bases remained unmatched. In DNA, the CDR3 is TGTGCCAGCAGCCCCGTGGCGGGAGCCTTAGCCAAAAACATTCAGTACTTC. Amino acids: CASSPVAGALAKNIQYF.

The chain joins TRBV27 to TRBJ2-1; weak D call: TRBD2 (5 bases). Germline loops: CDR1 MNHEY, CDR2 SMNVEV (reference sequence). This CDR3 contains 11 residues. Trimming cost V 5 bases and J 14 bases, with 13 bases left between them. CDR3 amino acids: CASSPGVGKFF. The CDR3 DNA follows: TGTGCCAGCAGTCCTGGGGTCGGGAAGTTCTTC.

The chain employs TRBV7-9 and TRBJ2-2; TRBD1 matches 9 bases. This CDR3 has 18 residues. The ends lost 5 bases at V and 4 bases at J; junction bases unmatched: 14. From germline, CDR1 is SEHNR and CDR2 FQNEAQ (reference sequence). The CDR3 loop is CASSQPRPGQGSTGELFF. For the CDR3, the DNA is TGTGCCAGCAGCCAACCACGACCGGGACAGGGTAGCACCGGGGAGCTGTTTTTT.

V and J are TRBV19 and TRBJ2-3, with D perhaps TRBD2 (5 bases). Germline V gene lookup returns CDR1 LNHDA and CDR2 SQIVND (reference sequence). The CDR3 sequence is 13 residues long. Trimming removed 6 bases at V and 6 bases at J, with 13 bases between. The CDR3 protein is CASSHRGRDTQYF. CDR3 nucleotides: TGTGCCAGTAGCCACCGGGGTCGGGATACGCAGTATTTT.

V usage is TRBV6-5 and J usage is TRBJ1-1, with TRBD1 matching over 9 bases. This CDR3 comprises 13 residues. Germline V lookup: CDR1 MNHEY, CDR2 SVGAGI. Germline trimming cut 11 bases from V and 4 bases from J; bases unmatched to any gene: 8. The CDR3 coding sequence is TGTGCCGGACACAGGGGGCTCGGCACTGAAGCTTTCTTT. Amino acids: CAGHRGLGTEAFF.

CDR3 coding DNA: TGTGCCAGCAGCTTGGGTAGAACAGGGGAGCAGTTCTTC. It encodes CASSLGRTGEQFF. This rearrangement joins TRBV11-2 to TRBJ2-1; possible D gene TRBD1, 6 bases. With 3 bases removed from V and 10 bases from J, the gap between germline ends came to 13 bases. There are 13 residues in the CDR3. Germline V lookup: CDR1 SGHAT, CDR2 FQNNGV.

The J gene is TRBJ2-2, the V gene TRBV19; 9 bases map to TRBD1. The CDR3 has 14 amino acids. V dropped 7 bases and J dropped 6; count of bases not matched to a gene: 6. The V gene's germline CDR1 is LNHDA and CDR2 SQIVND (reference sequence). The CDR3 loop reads CASTIDRGAGELFF. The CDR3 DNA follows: TGTGCCAGTACCATCGACAGGGGGGCCGGGGAGCTGTTTTTT.

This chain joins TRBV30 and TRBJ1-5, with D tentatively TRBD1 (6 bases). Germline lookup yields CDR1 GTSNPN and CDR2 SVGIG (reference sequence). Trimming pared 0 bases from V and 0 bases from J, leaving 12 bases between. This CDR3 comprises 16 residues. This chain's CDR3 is CAWSVGGARSNQPQHF. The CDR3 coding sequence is TGTGCCTGGAGTGTTGGGGGGGCGCGTAGCAATCAGCCCCAGCATTTT.

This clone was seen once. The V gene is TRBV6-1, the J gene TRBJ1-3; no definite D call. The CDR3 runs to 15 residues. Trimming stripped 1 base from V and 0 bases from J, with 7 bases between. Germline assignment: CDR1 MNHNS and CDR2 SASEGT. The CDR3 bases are TGTGCCAGCAGTGAAGGGGCGAACTCTGGAAACACCATATATTTT. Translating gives CASSEGANSGNTIYF.

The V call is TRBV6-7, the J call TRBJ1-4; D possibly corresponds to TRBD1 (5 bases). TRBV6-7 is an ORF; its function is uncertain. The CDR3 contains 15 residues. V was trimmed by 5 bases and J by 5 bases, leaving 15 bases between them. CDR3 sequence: CASSNSARANEKLFF. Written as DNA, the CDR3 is TGTGCCAGCAGTAATTCGGCCAGGGCAAATGAAAAACTGTTTTTT.

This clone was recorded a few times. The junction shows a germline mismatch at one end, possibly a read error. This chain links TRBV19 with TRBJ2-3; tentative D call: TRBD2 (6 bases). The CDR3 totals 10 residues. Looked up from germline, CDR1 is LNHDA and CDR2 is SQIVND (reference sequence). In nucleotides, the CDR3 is TGTGCCAGTAGTATGTTGCCGGGGGATTTT. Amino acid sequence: CASSMLPGDF.

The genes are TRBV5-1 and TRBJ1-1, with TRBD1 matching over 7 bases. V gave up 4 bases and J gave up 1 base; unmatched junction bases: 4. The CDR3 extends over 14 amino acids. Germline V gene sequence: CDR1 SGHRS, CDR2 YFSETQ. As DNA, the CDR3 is TGCGCCAGCAGCGTCGGGACAGCGAACACTGAAGCTTTCTTT. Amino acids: CASSVGTANTEAFF.

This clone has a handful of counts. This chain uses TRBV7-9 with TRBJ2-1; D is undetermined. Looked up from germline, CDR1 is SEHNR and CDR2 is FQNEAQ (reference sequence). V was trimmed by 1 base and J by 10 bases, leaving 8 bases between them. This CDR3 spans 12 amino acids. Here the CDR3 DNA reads TGTGCCAGCAGCTTAGTTGTCGGGGAGCAGTTCTTC. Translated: CASSLVVGEQFF.

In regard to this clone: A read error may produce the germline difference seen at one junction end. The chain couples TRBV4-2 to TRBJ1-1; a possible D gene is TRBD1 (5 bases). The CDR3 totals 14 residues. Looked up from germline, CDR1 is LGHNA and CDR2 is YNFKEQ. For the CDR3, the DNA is TGTGCCAGCGGCCAGCAACAGGTGGACACTGAAGCTTTCTTT. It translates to CASGQQQVDTEAFF.

The CDR3 is CASSDFGTGSYEQYF. The CDR3 nucleotides read TGCGCCAGCAGTGATTTCGGGACAGGGTCCTACGAGCAGTACTTC. This chain links TRBV10-1 with TRBJ2-7; the match to TRBD1 covers 9 bases. CDR3 size: 15 residues. Trimming took 3 bases from V and 1 from J; bases not matched to a gene: 4. Germline CDR1 reads WNHNN; CDR2 reads SYGVQD (reference sequence).

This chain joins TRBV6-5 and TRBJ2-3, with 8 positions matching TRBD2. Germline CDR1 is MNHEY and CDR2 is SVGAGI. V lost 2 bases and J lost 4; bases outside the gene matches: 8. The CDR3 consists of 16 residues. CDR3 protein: CASSYGTGGVSDTQYF. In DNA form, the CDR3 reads TGTGCCAGCAGTTACGGAACCGGGGGGGTTTCAGATACGCAGTATTTT.